This T cell receptor (beta chain) came from a study of cytomegalovirus exposure and HLA in healthy donors. Study-wide results and caveats: Exclusion applied to some V segments, including TRBV6-2 and TRBV6-3, as they were indistinguishable. In a later analysis, the majority of CMV-associated beta chains seemingly showed HLA restriction.

It was healthy bone marrow donors who served as donors. This PCR relied on a set of 60 Vbeta primers and 13 Jbeta primers. The assay was immunoSEQ multiplex PCR, and TCRdb's table has in-frame clones only and misses some. The sample holds about 92,000 clones, 77% seen once. This clone came up a few times. No antigen is known for it. The germline gives CDR1 ENHRY, CDR2 SYGVKD. This CDR3 has 15 residues. Trimming took 0 bases from V and 7 from J, leaving 10 bases between them. V and J are TRBV10-3 and TRBJ1-6; no clear D gene. The sequencing sample was made of PBMCs. This sequence was found in a man aged 45-65 years in good health and CMV-seropositive. The CDR3 DNA is TGTGCCATCAGTGAGTCAGGAGGGAGGAATTCACCCCTCCACTTT. This encodes CAISESGGRNSPLHF.